This note documents a single T cell receptor (beta chain) sequence. Its antigen is unknown. The CDR3 has 16 residues. Germline values: CDR1 LNHDA, CDR2 SQIVND (reference sequence). V shed 3 bases and J shed 2 bases, with 17 bases lying between them. The protocol was immunoSEQ multiplex PCR, while the TCRdb copy is restricted to in-frame clones and leaves out a portion. Of approximately 52,000 clones listed, roughly 73% were seen once; the top ten hold around 16%. Every patient relapsed after autologous stem cell transplantation, and brentuximab vedotin exposure varied. The data stem from a study of PD-1 blockade in classical Hodgkin lymphoma. Study in general: On a schedule of every 2 weeks, patients received nivolumab 3 mg/kg intravenously. General study points: Complete responders entered with baseline diversity on par with newly diagnosed patients, the results showed. TCR diversity in CD4+, not CD8+, cells rose significantly by C4D1. Exclusion was the outcome for patients who began nivolumab under 1 year after ASCT.

This sample comprised peripheral blood mononuclear cells (PBMCs), obtained before the second cycle of nivolumab. This sequence originates from a human donor with classical Hodgkin lymphoma. V is TRBV19 and J is TRBJ2-7; D possibly matches TRBD1 or TRBD2 (6 bases each). CDR3 in DNA: TGTGCCAGTAGTATGAGGAGGGGGACTGAACCCTACGAGCAGTACTTC. This gives the protein CASSMRRGTEPYEQYF.